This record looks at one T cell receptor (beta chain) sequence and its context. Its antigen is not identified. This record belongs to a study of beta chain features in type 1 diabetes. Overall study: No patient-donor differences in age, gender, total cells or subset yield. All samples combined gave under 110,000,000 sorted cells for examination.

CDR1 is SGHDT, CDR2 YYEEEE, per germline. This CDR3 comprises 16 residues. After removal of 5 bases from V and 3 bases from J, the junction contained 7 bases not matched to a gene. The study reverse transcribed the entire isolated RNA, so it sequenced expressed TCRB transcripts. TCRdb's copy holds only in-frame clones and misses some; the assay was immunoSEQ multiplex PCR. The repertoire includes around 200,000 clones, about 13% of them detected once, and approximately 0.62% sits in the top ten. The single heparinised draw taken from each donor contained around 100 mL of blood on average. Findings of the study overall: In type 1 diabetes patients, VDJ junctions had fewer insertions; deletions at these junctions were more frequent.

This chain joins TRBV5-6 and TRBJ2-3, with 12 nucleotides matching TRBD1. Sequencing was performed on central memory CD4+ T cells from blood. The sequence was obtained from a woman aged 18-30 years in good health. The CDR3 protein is CASRSPGQGATDTQYF. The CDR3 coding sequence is TGTGCCAGCAGGTCCCCGGGACAGGGGGCGACAGATACGCAGTATTTT.